The clone carrying this TCR beta chain appeared once. Its antigen is still unknown. These data belong to a study of shared clonotypes between healthy human individuals. Study at large: There were three CD4 naive, three CD4 memory, two CD8 naive and one CD8 memory plates per donor.

Study-wide points: Represented diversity (both genetic and exposure-history) was limited by the small number of donors. Shared across several donors were around 5% of the naive CD4 clonotypes.

Sequenced by immunoSEQ multiplex PCR; TCRdb stores in-frame clones only, minus some. The sample yields about 990,000 clones, about 84% seen once. The receptor was isolated from a man younger than 35 in good health. Some clones in this sample may be carry-over from other donors' samples. Sequencing was carried out using memory CD4+ T cells from PBMCs. Subset here: CD45RA-negative fraction.

The CDR3 nucleotides are TGTGCCAGCAGTCCGGGAAGCCTGAGCTCCTACAATGAGCAGTTCTTC. Translating it yields CASSPGSLSSYNEQFF. V gene TRBV28 combines with J gene TRBJ2-1; D possibly corresponds to TRBD2 (5 bases). This CDR3 comprises 16 residues. V was clipped by 5 bases and J by 0 bases, with 14 bases between them. Germline CDR1 is MDHEN and CDR2 is SYDVKM.